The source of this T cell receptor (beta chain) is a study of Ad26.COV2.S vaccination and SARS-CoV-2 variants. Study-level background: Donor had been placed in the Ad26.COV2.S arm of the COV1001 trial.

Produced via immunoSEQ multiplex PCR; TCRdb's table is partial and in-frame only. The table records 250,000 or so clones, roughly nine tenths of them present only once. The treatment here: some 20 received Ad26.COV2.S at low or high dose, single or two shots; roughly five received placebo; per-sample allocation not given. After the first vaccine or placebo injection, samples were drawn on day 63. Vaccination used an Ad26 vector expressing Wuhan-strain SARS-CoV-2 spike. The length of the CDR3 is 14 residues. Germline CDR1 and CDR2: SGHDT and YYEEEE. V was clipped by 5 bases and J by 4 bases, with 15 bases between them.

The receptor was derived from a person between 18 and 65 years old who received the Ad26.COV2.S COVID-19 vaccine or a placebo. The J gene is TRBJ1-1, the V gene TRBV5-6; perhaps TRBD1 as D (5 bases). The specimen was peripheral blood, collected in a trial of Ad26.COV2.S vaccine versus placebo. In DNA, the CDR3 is TGTGCCAGCAGTACGGGGCCCGGTGGCACTGAAGCTTTCTTT. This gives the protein CASSTGPGGTEAFF.